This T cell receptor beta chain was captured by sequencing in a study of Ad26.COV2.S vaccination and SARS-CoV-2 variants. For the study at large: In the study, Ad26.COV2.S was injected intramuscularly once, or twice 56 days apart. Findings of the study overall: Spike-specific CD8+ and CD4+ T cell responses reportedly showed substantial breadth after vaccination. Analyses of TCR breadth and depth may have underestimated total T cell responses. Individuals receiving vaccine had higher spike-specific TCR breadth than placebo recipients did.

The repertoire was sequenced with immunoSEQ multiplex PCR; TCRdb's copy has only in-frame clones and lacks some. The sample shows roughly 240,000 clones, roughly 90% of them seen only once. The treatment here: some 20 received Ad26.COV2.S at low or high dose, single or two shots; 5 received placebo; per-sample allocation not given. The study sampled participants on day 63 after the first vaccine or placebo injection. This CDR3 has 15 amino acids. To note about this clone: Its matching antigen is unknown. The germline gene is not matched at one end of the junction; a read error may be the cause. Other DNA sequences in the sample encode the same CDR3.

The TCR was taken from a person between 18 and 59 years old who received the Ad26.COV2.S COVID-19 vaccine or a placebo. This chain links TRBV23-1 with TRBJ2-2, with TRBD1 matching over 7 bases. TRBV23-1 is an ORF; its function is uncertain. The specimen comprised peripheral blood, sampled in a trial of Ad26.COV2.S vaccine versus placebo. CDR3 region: CASSHGTVNTGELFF. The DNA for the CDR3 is TGCGCCAGCAGTCACGGGACAGTCAACACTGGGGAGCTGTTTTTT.